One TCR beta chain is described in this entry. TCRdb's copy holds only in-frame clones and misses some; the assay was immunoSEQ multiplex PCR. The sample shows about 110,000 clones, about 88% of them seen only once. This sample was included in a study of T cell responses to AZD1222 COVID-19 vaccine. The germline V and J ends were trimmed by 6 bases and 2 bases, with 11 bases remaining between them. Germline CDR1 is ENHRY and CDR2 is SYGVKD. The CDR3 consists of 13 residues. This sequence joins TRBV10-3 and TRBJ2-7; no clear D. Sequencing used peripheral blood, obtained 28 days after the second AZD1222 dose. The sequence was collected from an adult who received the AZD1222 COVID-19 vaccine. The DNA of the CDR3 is TGTGCCATCAGCCAGGACGGAACCTACGAGCAGTACTTC. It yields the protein CAISQDGTYEQYF.